The 10 T cell receptor beta chains below all came from one sample that was sequenced in a study of blood T cell repertoires in COVID-19. Method: immunoSEQ multiplex PCR; TCRdb's copy keeps in-frame clones and lacks some. This repertoire shows fewer than 500,000 clones, roughly nine tenths found once; its top ten account for 0.65% to 0.9%. Sequencing was performed on PBMCs or T cells enriched from blood (not recorded which). The receptors stem from a woman aged 18 to 35 who had recovered from COVID-19.

The CDR3 reads CASQGGGTEAFF. The CDR3 nucleotides read TGTGCCAGTCAAGGGGGCGGCACTGAAGCTTTCTTT. The chain links TRBV19 to TRBJ1-1; 7 bases are shared with TRBD1. Germline CDR1 LNHDA, CDR2 SQIVND (reference sequence). The CDR3 is made up of 12 amino acids. The trim removed 8 bases at V and 4 bases at J, leaving 4 bases unmatched.

The V gene is TRBV11-2, the J gene TRBJ2-1; D possibly corresponds to TRBD1 (5 bases). The CDR3 sequence is 14 residues long. CDR1 and CDR2 (germline): SGHAT, FQNNGV. Trimming took off 5 bases at V and 6 bases at J, with 14 bases between the two ends. The CDR3 bases are TGTGCCAGCAGCATCCCCGACAGTCCCAATGAGCAGTTCTTC. It is translated as CASSIPDSPNEQFF.

The chain combines TRBV7-9 with TRBJ1-2; possible D gene TRBD1, 6 bases. Trimming pared 5 bases from V and 4 bases from J, leaving 14 bases between. Germline V CDR1 and CDR2: SEHNR, FQNEAQ (reference sequence). The CDR3 consists of 14 residues. This CDR3 is CASSIRGGIYGYTF. CDR3 nucleotide sequence: TGTGCCAGCAGCATAAGGGGGGGAATCTATGGCTACACCTTC.

The rearrangement uses TRBV30 and TRBJ2-2; D call uncertain. The CDR3 loop spans 12 amino acids. Trimming cost V 2 bases and J 6 bases, with 7 bases left between them. Germline CDR1 GTSNPN, CDR2 SVGIG (reference sequence). The DNA of the CDR3 is TGTGCCTGGAGTTTGAGATCCGGGGAGCTGTTTTTT. Its protein product is CAWSLRSGELFF.

This clone was seen ten or more times. The chain has TRBV30 and TRBJ1-1; D is unclear. Trimming took off 2 bases at V and 4 bases at J, with 11 bases between the two ends. The CDR3 is 13 residues long. Germline lookup yields CDR1 GTSNPN and CDR2 SVGIG (reference sequence). The CDR3 region is CAWSIQAGTEAFF. The CDR3 DNA sequence: TGTGCCTGGAGTATTCAGGCCGGCACTGAAGCTTTCTTT.

The rearrangement links TRBV30 to TRBJ1-5, with a weak D call TRBD1 (6 bases). CDR1 and CDR2 from the germline V gene are GTSNPN and SVGIG (reference sequence). The CDR3 extends over 17 amino acids. Trimming stripped 3 bases from V and 0 bases from J, with 18 bases between. The CDR3, as DNA: TGTGCCTGGAGGAACCCTAGGACAGCGCTTAGCAATCAGCCCCAGCATTTT. This sequence encodes CAWRNPRTALSNQPQHF. The full variable domain, rest sourced from reference TRBV30 and TRBJ1-5, is SQTIHQWPATLVQPVGSPLSLECTVEGTSNPNLYWYRQAAGRGLQLLFYSVGIGQISSEVPQNLSASRPQDRQFILSSKKLLLSDSGFYLCAWRNPRTALSNQPQHFGDGTRLSIL.

The chain is built from TRBV3-1 (or the pseudogene TRBV3-2) and TRBJ1-6, with a possible D match to TRBD1 (6 bases). CDR3 length: 13 amino acids. V was pared by 4 bases and J by 9 bases, with 10 bases between. From germline, CDR1 is LGHDT and CDR2 YNNKEL (reference sequence). CDR3 region: CASSLGHLSPLHF. CDR3 coding DNA: TGTGCCAGCAGCCTGGGACACCTTTCACCCCTCCACTTT.

This clone was counted only a few times. The chain carries TRBV4-1 and TRBJ1-1; D call uncertain. The CDR3 has 15 residues. Germline V gene sequence: CDR1 MGHRA, CDR2 YSYEKL. V gave up 1 base and J gave up 3 bases, with 12 bases separating them. The DNA for the CDR3 is TGCGCCAGCAGCCAAGTGAACCGGCGGGACACTGAAGCTTTCTTT. It specifies CASSQVNRRDTEAFF.

The chain is built from TRBV5-8 and TRBJ1-1; a weak D match, TRBD1 (5 bases). Looked up from germline, CDR1 is SGHTS and CDR2 is YDEGEE. V lost 0 bases, J lost 4 bases, and 10 bases lay in between. CDR3 length: 14 amino acids. The CDR3 nucleotides are TGTGCCAGCAGCTTGGGGGGGGTTTTCACTGAAGCTTTCTTT. Its translation is CASSLGGVFTEAFF.

The genes are TRBV3-1 (or the pseudogene TRBV3-2) and TRBJ2-7; D perhaps matches TRBD1 (6 bases). The CDR3 extends over 14 amino acids. The ends were cut back, 3 bases at V and 2 bases at J, with 11 bases in the middle. Germline V lookup: CDR1 LGHDT, CDR2 YNNKEL (reference sequence). CDR3 bases: TGTGCCAGCAGCCAGGCAGGGACAACCTACGAGCAGTACTTC. This gives the protein CASSQAGTTYEQYF.